A single sample is the source of the 28 T cell receptor beta chains below, sequenced in a study of identical twins. TCRdb reanalysed the 5' RACE reads using MiXCR and keeps one entry per CDR3 protein. Of around 450,000 distinct CDR3 sequences listed, approximately 15% were seen once; the top ten hold around 0.52%. These data are also associated with another study on yellow fever vaccine responses in identical twins.

Input material: CD4+ T cells sorted from blood. The receptors were gathered from a woman younger than 35 in good health.

This clonotype came up many times. CDR3 bases: TGTGCCAGCAGCTTAGGGCTCCCTTCTCAAGAGACCCAGTACTTC. This translates into CASSLGLPSQETQYF. This chain links TRBV7-2 with TRBJ2-5; D not resolved. Trimming removed 1 base from V and 2 bases from J, with 11 bases in between. CDR3 size: 15 residues. Germline CDR1 is SGHTA and CDR2 is FQGNSA.

In nucleotides, the CDR3 is TGCAGTGCTCCGGGACTAGCGGGAAGCGAGACCCAGTACTTC. Its protein product is CSAPGLAGSETQYF. The gene calls are TRBV20-1 and TRBJ2-5; 13 bases line up with TRBD2. The CDR3 sequence is 14 residues long. Germline assignment: CDR1 DFQATT and CDR2 SNEGSKA (reference sequence). Unmatched junction bases numbered 5, after V lost 5 bases and J lost 5 bases.

This clonotype was counted a few times. The chain is built from TRBV6-5 and TRBJ2-7; D unclear. The V gene's germline CDR1 is MNHEY and CDR2 SVGAGI. The V gene lost 3 bases and the J gene lost 0 bases, with 9 bases spanning the gap. The length of the CDR3 is 14 residues. CDR3 sequence (DNA): TGTGCCAGCAGTTATATGGATAGCTCCTACGAGCAGTACTTC. Translating it yields CASSYMDSSYEQYF.

CDR3 amino acids: CAWTDRYEQYF. The CDR3 DNA reads as TGTGCCTGGACGGACCGATACGAGCAGTACTTC. V is TRBV30 and J is TRBJ2-7, with D unclear. This CDR3 comprises 11 residues. V gave up 4 bases and J gave up 4 bases, with 8 bases separating them. Germline assignment: CDR1 GTSNPN and CDR2 SVGIG (reference sequence).

This clonotype occurred a few times. The V and J genes are TRBV10-1 and TRBJ2-1; 8 bases are a match to TRBD2. Trimming at V came to 3 bases and at J to 0 bases, leaving 10 bases not matched to a gene. Germline CDR1 is WNHNN and CDR2 is SYGVQD (reference sequence). The CDR3 loop spans 18 amino acids. For the CDR3, the DNA is TGCGCCAGCAGTGAACACGGAGCGGGAGTAGGCTCCTACAATGAGCAGTTCTTC. It codes for CASSEHGAGVGSYNEQFF.

The rearrangement links TRBV11-2 to TRBJ2-3; D may correspond to TRBD1 or TRBD2 (5 bases each). CDR3 size: 15 residues. Germline loops: CDR1 SGHAT, CDR2 FQNNGV. V was clipped by 1 base and J by 3 bases, with 11 bases between them. CDR3 protein: CASSLGGERTDTQYF. For the CDR3, the DNA is TGTGCCAGCAGCTTAGGAGGGGAACGTACAGATACGCAGTATTTT.

This clonotype was seen a handful of times. This chain uses TRBV12-3 or TRBV12-4 with TRBJ2-1, with 10 bases matching TRBD1. The CDR3 sequence is 20 residues long. Losses at the gene ends were 0 bases for V and 0 bases for J; bases not matched to a gene: 11. The CDR3 is CASSLAPRTGGSSSYNEQFF. CDR3 sequence (DNA): TGTGCCAGCAGTTTAGCGCCTCGGACAGGGGGTTCTAGCTCCTACAATGAGCAGTTCTTC.

This clonotype was detected many times. CDR3 nucleotide sequence: TGTGCCAGCAGTTCAACCAGTGTCTATGGCTACACCTTC. Translated, it gives CASSSTSVYGYTF. The rearrangement links TRBV12-3 or TRBV12-4 to TRBJ1-2; no clear D gene. The CDR3 covers 13 residues. V was cut by 4 bases and J by 4 bases, with 10 bases left in between.

This clonotype appeared a few times. The chain combines TRBV7-2 with TRBJ2-3, with 13 bases matching TRBD2. J gave up 11 bases and V 5 bases, and 10 bases lay outside the gene matches. CDR1 is SGHTA, CDR2 FQGNSA, per germline. This CDR3 is 15 amino acids long. The CDR3 protein is CASSIWTSGGGMQYF. CDR3 in DNA: TGTGCCAGCAGCATTTGGACTAGCGGGGGCGGAATGCAGTATTTT.

In its sample, this clonotype was seen a few times. V usage is TRBV5-1 and J usage is TRBJ2-7; D is possibly TRBD2 (5 bases). Germline V lookup: CDR1 SGHRS, CDR2 YFSETQ. The CDR3 spans 14 residues. The V gene lost 4 bases and the J gene lost 3 bases, with 14 bases spanning the gap. CDR3 residues: CASSQTLGSYEQYF. Here the CDR3 DNA reads TGCGCCAGCAGCCAGACCCTAGGGAGCTACGAGCAGTACTTC.

This clonotype was seen at least ten times. V usage is TRBV5-1 and J usage is TRBJ1-6; 9 bases map to TRBD1. J gave up 7 bases and V 4 bases, and 9 bases lay outside the gene matches. The CDR3 is made up of 16 amino acids. The germline V gene has CDR1 SGHRS and CDR2 YFSETQ. CDR3 region: CASSDRDRVNNSPLHF. CDR3 bases: TGCGCCAGCAGCGACCGGGACAGGGTGAACAATTCACCCCTCCACTTT.

This clonotype was found a few times. The chain combines TRBV9 with TRBJ2-1; 11 bases fit TRBD2. Losses at the gene ends were 3 bases for V and 7 bases for J; bases not matched to a gene: 6. This CDR3 contains 15 residues. The germline V gene encodes CDR1 SGDLS and CDR2 YYNGEE. The DNA for the CDR3 is TGTGCCAGCAGCGCGACTAGCGGGAAGGTTAATGAGCAGTTCTTC. Amino acid sequence: CASSATSGKVNEQFF. Using reference TRBV9 and TRBJ2-1 for the parts outside the CDR3, the full variable domain is DSGVTQTPKHLITATGQRVTLRCSPRSGDLSVYWYQQSLDQGLQFLIQYYNGEERAKGNILERFSAQQFPDLHSELNLSSLELGDSALYFCASSATSGKVNEQFFGPGTRLTVL.

This CDR3 is CASSYSRDRVNTIYF. The CDR3 DNA sequence: TGTGCCAGCAGTTACTCGAGGGACAGGGTAAACACCATATATTTT. V is TRBV6-5 and J is TRBJ1-3; 9 bases map to TRBD1. Germline trimming cut 0 bases from V and 6 bases from J; bases unmatched to any gene: 3. CDR1 MNHEY and CDR2 SVGAGI come from the germline V gene. The CDR3 totals 15 residues.

The chain has TRBV5-6 and TRBJ2-5; 14 nucleotides match TRBD2. The CDR3 length is 18 residues. The ends lost 4 bases at V and 4 bases at J; junction bases unmatched: 12. Germline CDR1 reads SGHDT; CDR2 reads YYEEEE. The CDR3 DNA reads TGTGCCAGCAGCCCACCGGGGACTAGCGGGAGATCAGGAGAGACCCAGTACTTC. Translation: CASSPPGTSGRSGETQYF.

The chain recombines TRBV20-1 with TRBJ1-5, with 7 bases that match TRBD1. Germline V gene lookup returns CDR1 DFQATT and CDR2 SNEGSKA (reference sequence). There are 15 residues in the CDR3. V shed 6 bases and J 0 bases; nucleotides not matched to a gene: 8. The CDR3 sequence: CSATGQVDSNQPQHF. DNA for the CDR3: TGCAGTGCAACCGGACAGGTCGATAGCAATCAGCCCCAGCATTTT.

This clonotype has more than one count but fewer than ten. This chain connects TRBV9 to TRBJ2-1; 14 positions agree with TRBD2. CDR3 length: 13 amino acids. V lost 2 bases to trimming and J lost 16 bases; unmatched junction nucleotides: 5. Germline loops: CDR1 SGDLS, CDR2 YYNGEE. DNA for the CDR3: TGTGCCAGCAGCGTCGGGACTAGCGGGAGTCGTTTCTTC. It codes for CASSVGTSGSRFF.

This clonotype was recorded once. The chain links TRBV7-3 to TRBJ2-7; tentatively, D is TRBD1 (5 bases). CDR1 and CDR2 (germline): SGHTA, FQGTGA. The CDR3 sequence is 14 residues long. V gave up 5 bases and J gave up 4 bases, with 15 bases separating them. CDR3 sequence reads: CASSPQGAGYEQYF. CDR3 coding DNA: TGTGCCAGCAGCCCCCAAGGGGCTGGGTACGAGCAGTACTTC. Looking up the rest from reference TRBV7-3 and TRBJ2-7 gives the full variable domain: GAGVSQTPSNKVTEKGKYVELRCDPISGHTALYWYRQSLGQGPEFLIYFQGTGAADDSGLPNDRFFAVRPEGSVSTLKIQRTERGDSAVYLCASSPQGAGYEQYFGPGTRLTVT.

This clonotype was found a few times. V and J are TRBV11-2 and TRBJ2-1; 14 nucleotides line up with TRBD2. V shed 5 bases and J 4 bases; nucleotides not matched to a gene: 13. The CDR3 is 19 amino acids. Germline V CDR1 and CDR2: SGHAT, FQNNGV. CDR3 bases: TGTGCCAGCAGCCCCCTAGATGCCGGGACTAGCGGGAGTTACAATGAGCAGTTCTTC. This sequence encodes CASSPLDAGTSGSYNEQFF.

There are a few counts of this clonotype. This sequence joins TRBV6-2 or TRBV6-3 and TRBJ1-1; unclear D gene. The germline gives CDR1 MNHEY, CDR2 SVGEGT. Trimming took off 1 base at V and 1 base at J, with 13 bases between the two ends. The CDR3 totals 16 residues. CDR3: CASSYLAGLGNTEAFF. For the CDR3, the DNA is TGTGCCAGCAGTTACTTAGCCGGACTCGGGAACACTGAAGCTTTCTTT.

This clonotype was seen at least ten times. V and J are TRBV3-1 and TRBJ2-7; D call uncertain. Germline CDR1 LGHDT, CDR2 YNNKEL (reference sequence). The CDR3 spans 11 residues. Trimming removed 1 base from V and 5 bases from J, with 3 bases in between. The CDR3 sequence: CASSQVDEQYF. DNA of the CDR3: TGTGCCAGCAGCCAAGTGGACGAGCAGTACTTC.

This clonotype has more than one count but fewer than ten. This chain connects TRBV11-2 to TRBJ2-7; TRBD2 might be the D (6 bases). From germline, CDR1 is SGHAT and CDR2 FQNNGV. There are 16 residues in the CDR3. V was cut by 0 bases and J by 0 bases, with 12 bases left in between. CDR3 residues: CASSLDVGLSSYEQYF. The CDR3 DNA reads TGTGCCAGCAGCTTAGATGTGGGACTCAGCTCCTACGAGCAGTACTTC.

The table lists this clonotype with a few counts. This rearrangement joins TRBV4-1 to TRBJ1-2, with D uncertain. This CDR3 has 15 amino acids. Germline V gives CDR1 MGHRA, CDR2 YSYEKL. V shed 4 bases and J shed 4 bases, with 16 bases lying between them. CDR3 in amino acids: CASSPSTAAPYGYTF. CDR3 nucleotide sequence: TGCGCCAGCAGCCCCTCTACGGCTGCCCCCTATGGCTACACCTTC.

This clonotype was recorded a few times. The V call is TRBV7-2, the J call TRBJ2-7; TRBD1 matches 9 bases. CDR1 SGHTA and CDR2 FQGNSA come from the germline V gene. CDR3 length equals 14 residues. The trim removed 4 bases at V and 3 bases at J, leaving 4 bases unmatched. CDR3 nucleotide sequence: TGTGCCAGCAGCTCCCCGGGACAGGGCTACGAGCAGTACTTC. Its translation is CASSSPGQGYEQYF. Full variable domain (missing parts from reference TRBV7-2 and TRBJ2-7): GAGVSQSPSNKVTEKGKDVELRCDPISGHTALYWYRQSLGQGLEFLIYFQGNSAPDKSGLPSDRFSAERTGGSVSTLTIQRTQQEDSAVYLCASSSPGQGYEQYFGPGTRLTVT.

The gene calls are TRBV19 and TRBJ1-5; D not certain. V shed 3 bases and J shed 0 bases, with 12 bases lying between them. The germline V gene has CDR1 LNHDA and CDR2 SQIVND (reference sequence). This CDR3 is built from 16 residues. The CDR3 sequence: CASSMTQGNSNQPQHF. The CDR3 coding sequence is TGTGCCAGTAGTATGACCCAAGGAAATAGCAATCAGCCCCAGCATTTT.

This clonotype was picked up a small number of times. The V and J genes are TRBV27 and TRBJ2-3, with 13 bases lining up with TRBD2. Germline V gene sequence: CDR1 MNHEY, CDR2 SMNVEV (reference sequence). The CDR3 extends over 21 amino acids. V lost 5 bases, J lost 1 base, and 18 bases stayed unmatched. The CDR3 DNA reads as TGTGCCAGCAGTCATAGGACTAGCGGGGGCCATACTAATACCCGCACAGATACGCAGTATTTT. As protein: CASSHRTSGGHTNTRTDTQYF.

This sequence joins TRBV4-2 and TRBJ2-2; 8 bases agree with TRBD2. The CDR3 has 18 residues. V lost 5 bases to trimming and J lost 0 bases; unmatched junction nucleotides: 11. Germline V gene sequence: CDR1 LGHNA, CDR2 YNFKEQ. DNA of the CDR3: TGTGCCAGCAGCGGGGTGGGTACTAGCGGCGCGAACACCGGGGAGCTGTTTTTT. Translated: CASSGVGTSGANTGELFF.

The rearrangement joins TRBV7-9 to TRBJ2-3, with D possibly matching TRBD2 (6 bases). Per germline, CDR1 SEHNR and CDR2 FQNEAQ (reference sequence). Trimming removed 5 bases at V and 4 bases at J, with 19 bases between. The CDR3 spans 16 residues. CDR3 nucleotide sequence: TGTGCCAGCAGCATACAGCGGGTGGCGAGGGCAGATACGCAGTATTTT. Protein sequence: CASSIQRVARADTQYF.

This clonotype showed up just a few times. The V gene is TRBV10-3, the J gene TRBJ2-7, with 7 bases matching TRBD1. This CDR3 is built from 13 residues. Germline CDR1 ENHRY, CDR2 SYGVKD. J lost 5 bases, V lost 7 bases, and 8 bases had no gene match. The CDR3 region has the DNA TGTGCCATCACCAAGACAGGGTTGGACGAGCAGTACTTC. Encoded protein: CAITKTGLDEQYF.